This TCR beta chain was identified during a study of blood T cell repertoires in COVID-19. Study-wide context: The United States, Italy and Spain supplied acute and convalescent COVID-19 samples. The cDNA or gDNA used as material had been derived from T cells, B-cell-depleted T cells, or PBMCs.

In the original processing: Scientists estimated how many nucleated cells there were by amplifying reference gene primers. Clones were read by immunoSEQ multiplex PCR, and TCRdb kept only the in-frame ones, dropping some. The DNA was the basis for D and trimming; V, J and clone size are from that table. This sample carries roughly 260,000 clones, roughly nine tenths of them seen once, and the ten largest clones take approximately 4.3%. The germline V gene has CDR1 SGHRS and CDR2 YFSETQ. V lost 4 bases and J lost 2, with 26 bases in between. This CDR3 has 19 amino acids. The clonotype originates from a man in his 60s who had recovered from COVID-19. The genes are TRBV5-1 and TRBJ2-3, with D tentatively TRBD1 (5 bases). Specimen: peripheral blood. CDR3 nucleotides: TGCGCCAGCAGCCCACGTCCTGGAACTACTAAGGGGCACACAGATACGCAGTATTTT. This gives the protein CASSPRPGTTKGHTDTQYF.